Presented here are 9 T cell receptor beta chains from one specimen sequenced in a study of T cells in Graves' hyperthyroidism and ophthalmopathy. From RNA transcripts, TCR beta CDR3 regions were amplified. Carried out on the TCR CDR3, a first-round RT-PCR used the HTBI primer set. Each CDR3 protein gets one entry after TCRdb re-called the multiplex PCR reads with MiXCR. This sample has around 350,000 distinct CDR3 sequences, with approximately 14% found just once. Sequencing input: blood. The receptors come from a young woman with Graves' hyperthyroidism that later progressed to Graves' ophthalmopathy.

A few counts support this clonotype. V gene TRBV7-9 combines with J gene TRBJ2-2; 8 bases fit TRBD1. Germline loops: CDR1 SEHNR, CDR2 FQNEAQ (reference sequence). J gave up 0 bases and V 10 bases, and 4 bases lay outside the gene matches. This CDR3 is 14 amino acids long. The CDR3 region has the DNA TGTGCCATCAGGACAGGGCCGAACACCGGGGAGCTGTTTTTT. Protein product: CAIRTGPNTGELFF.

This clonotype has only a few counts. The chain has TRBV6-1 and TRBJ2-2; 8 bases align to TRBD2. The germline CDR1 and CDR2 sequences are MNHNS and SASEGT. V lost 5 bases to trimming and J lost 4 bases; unmatched junction nucleotides: 9. The CDR3 spans 16 residues. The CDR3 DNA reads TGTGCCAGCAGTCGGGAGCGGGAGCGAAGCACCGGGGAGCTGTTTTTT. Amino acids: CASSRERERSTGELFF.

The chain is built from TRBV10-3 and TRBJ2-1, with 12 bases that match TRBD1. Germline CDR1 ENHRY, CDR2 SYGVKD. The CDR3 covers 19 residues. The V and J ends lost 4 bases and 9 bases, in that order; junction bases with no gene match: 19. CDR3 region: CAISASGQGAGREVGEQFF. DNA of the CDR3: TGTGCCATCAGTGCCTCGGGACAGGGGGCGGGGCGGGAGGTTGGTGAGCAGTTCTTC.

J is TRBJ1-5 and V is TRBV4-1; D call uncertain. This CDR3 region has 14 residues. CDR1 is MGHRA and CDR2 is YSYEKL in the germline V gene. V was clipped by 2 bases and J by 0 bases, with 5 bases between them. The DNA of the CDR3 is TGCGCCAGCAGCCAATCCGATAGCAATCAGCCCCAGCATTTT. Its protein is CASSQSDSNQPQHF.

In this sample, this clonotype turned up a few times. The chain carries TRBV10-3 and TRBJ2-5; 7 bases line up with TRBD1. V dropped 7 bases and J dropped 3; count of bases not matched to a gene: 5. Per germline, CDR1 ENHRY and CDR2 SYGVKD. The CDR3 sequence is 13 residues long. The CDR3 spells CAINRQGEETQYF. The CDR3 DNA is TGTGCCATCAATAGGCAGGGGGAAGAGACCCAGTACTTC.

This sequence joins TRBV7-6 and TRBJ2-7; TRBD2 matches at 14 bases. The CDR3 is 17 residues long. Germline V gives CDR1 SGHVS, CDR2 FNYEAQ. After removal of 4 bases from V and 1 base from J, the junction contained 6 bases not matched to a gene. The CDR3 loop is CASSYAGTSGSSYEQYF. CDR3 in DNA: TGTGCCAGCAGCTACGCCGGGACTAGCGGGAGTTCCTACGAGCAGTACTTC. Full variable domain (missing parts from reference TRBV7-6 and TRBJ2-7): GAGVSQSPRYKVTKRGQDVALRCDPISGHVSLYWYRQALGQGPEFLTYFNYEAQQDKSGLPNDRFSAERPEGSISTLTIQRTEQRDSAMYRCASSYAGTSGSSYEQYFGPGTRLTVT.

This clonotype was seen ten or more times. The chain employs TRBV20-1 and TRBJ2-3, with 10 bases that match TRBD2. The germline V gene has CDR1 DFQATT and CDR2 SNEGSKA (reference sequence). The length of the CDR3 is 16 residues. Trimming cost V 4 bases and J 4 bases; bases outside gene matches: 11. The CDR3 DNA reads as TGCAGTGCTAACGGGCTAGCGGGAGAGGGCCCAGATACGCAGTATTTT. Amino acids: CSANGLAGEGPDTQYF.

This clonotype appeared many times. CDR3: CASSRTAATNEKLFF. Written as DNA, the CDR3 is TGTGCCAGCAGTCGGACAGCTGCAACTAATGAAAAACTGTTTTTT. The chain recombines TRBV28 with TRBJ1-4, with a tentative D call TRBD1 (6 bases). The germline CDR1 and CDR2 sequences are MDHEN and SYDVKM. This CDR3 has 15 residues. Trimming took 5 bases from V and 0 from J, leaving 10 bases between them.

This clonotype was found many times. The CDR3 DNA sequence: TGTGCCAGCAGCCCCGCCGGACTAGCGGGAGCCAAAAACATTCAGTACTTC. Translation: CASSPAGLAGAKNIQYF. The gene calls are TRBV7-9 and TRBJ2-4; 11 bases agree with TRBD2. The CDR3 covers 17 residues. From germline, CDR1 is SEHNR and CDR2 FQNEAQ (reference sequence). With V trimmed by 5 bases and J by 0 bases, 6 bases remained unmatched.